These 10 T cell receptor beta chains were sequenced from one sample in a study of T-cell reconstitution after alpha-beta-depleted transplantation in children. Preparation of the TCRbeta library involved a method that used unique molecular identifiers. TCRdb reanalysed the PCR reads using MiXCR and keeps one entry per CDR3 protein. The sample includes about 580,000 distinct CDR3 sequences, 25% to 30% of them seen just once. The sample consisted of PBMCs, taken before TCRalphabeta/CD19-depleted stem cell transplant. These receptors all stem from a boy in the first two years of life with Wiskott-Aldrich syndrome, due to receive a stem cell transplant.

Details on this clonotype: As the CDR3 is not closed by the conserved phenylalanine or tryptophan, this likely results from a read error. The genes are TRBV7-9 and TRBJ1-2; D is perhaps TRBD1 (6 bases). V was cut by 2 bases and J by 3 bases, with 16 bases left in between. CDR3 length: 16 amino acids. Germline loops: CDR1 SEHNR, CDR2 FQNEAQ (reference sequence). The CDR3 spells CASSLFVGGGDYGYTS. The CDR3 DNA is TGTGCCAGCAGCTTATTCGTTGGGGGCGGAGACTATGGCTACACCTCC.

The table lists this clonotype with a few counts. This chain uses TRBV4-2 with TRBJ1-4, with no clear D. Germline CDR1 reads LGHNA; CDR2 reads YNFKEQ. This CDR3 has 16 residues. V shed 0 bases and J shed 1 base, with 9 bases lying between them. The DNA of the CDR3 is TGTGCCAGCAGCCAAGAATCCAGCGGAACTAATGAAAAACTGTTTTTT. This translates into CASSQESSGTNEKLFF.

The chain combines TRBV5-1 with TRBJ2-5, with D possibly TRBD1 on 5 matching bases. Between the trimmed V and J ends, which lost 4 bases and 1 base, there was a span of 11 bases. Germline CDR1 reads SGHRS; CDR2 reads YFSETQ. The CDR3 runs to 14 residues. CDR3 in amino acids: CASSIRQLQETQYF. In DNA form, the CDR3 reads TGCGCCAGCAGCATACGACAGCTCCAAGAGACCCAGTACTTC.

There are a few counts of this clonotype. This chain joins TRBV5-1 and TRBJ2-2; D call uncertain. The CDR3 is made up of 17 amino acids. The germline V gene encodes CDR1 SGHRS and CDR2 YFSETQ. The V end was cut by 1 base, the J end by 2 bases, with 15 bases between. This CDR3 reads CASSLSVGSYNTGELFF. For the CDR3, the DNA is TGCGCCAGCAGCTTGAGTGTTGGCAGCTACAACACCGGGGAGCTGTTTTTT.

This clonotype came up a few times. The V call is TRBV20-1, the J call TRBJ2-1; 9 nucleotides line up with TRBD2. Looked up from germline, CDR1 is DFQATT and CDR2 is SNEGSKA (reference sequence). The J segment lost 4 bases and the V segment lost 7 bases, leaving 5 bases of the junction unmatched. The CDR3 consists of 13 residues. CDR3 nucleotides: TGCAGTGTGCGGGAGGGGGGTTACAATGAGCAGTTCTTC. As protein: CSVREGGYNEQFF.

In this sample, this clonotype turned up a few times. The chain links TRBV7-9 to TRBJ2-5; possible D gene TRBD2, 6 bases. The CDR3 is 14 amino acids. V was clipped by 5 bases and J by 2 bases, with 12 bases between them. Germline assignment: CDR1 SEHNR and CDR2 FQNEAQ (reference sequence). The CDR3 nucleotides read TGTGCCAGCAGCAGGTGGGACTTTCAAGAGACCCAGTACTTC. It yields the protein CASSRWDFQETQYF. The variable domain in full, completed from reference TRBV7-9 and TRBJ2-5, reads DTGVSQNPRHKITKRGQNVTFRCDPISEHNRLYWYRQTLGQGPEFLTYFQNEAQLEKSRLLSDRFSAERPKGSFSTLEIQRTEQGDSAMYLCASSRWDFQETQYFGPGTRLLVL.

Written as DNA, the CDR3 is TGTGCCAGCAGTGTTACGGGACAGAGTTACAATGAGCAGTTCTTC. The encoded protein is CASSVTGQSYNEQFF. This sequence joins TRBV12-3 or TRBV12-4 and TRBJ2-1; 7 nucleotides align to TRBD1. V lost 5 bases and J lost 4; bases outside the gene matches: 8. The CDR3 has 15 amino acids.

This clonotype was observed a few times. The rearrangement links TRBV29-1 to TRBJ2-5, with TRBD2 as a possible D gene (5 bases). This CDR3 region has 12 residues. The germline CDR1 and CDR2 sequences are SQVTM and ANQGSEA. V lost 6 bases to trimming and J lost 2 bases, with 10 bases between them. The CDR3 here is CSVRAGQETQYF. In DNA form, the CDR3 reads TGCAGCGTGAGGGCGGGTCAAGAGACCCAGTACTTC.

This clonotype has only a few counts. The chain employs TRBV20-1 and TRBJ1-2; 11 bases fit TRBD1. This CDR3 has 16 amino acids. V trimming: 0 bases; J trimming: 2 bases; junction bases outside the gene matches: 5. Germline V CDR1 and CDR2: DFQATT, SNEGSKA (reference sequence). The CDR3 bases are TGCAGTGCTAGAGATCGGGACAGGGGGTTCAACTATGGCTACACCTTC. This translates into CSARDRDRGFNYGYTF.

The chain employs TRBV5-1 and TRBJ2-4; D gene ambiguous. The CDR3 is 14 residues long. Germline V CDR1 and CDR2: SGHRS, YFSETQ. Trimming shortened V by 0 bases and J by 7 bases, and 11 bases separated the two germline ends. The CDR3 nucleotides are TGCGCCAGCAGCTTGGACACAAGCAGTAACATTCAGTACTTC. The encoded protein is CASSLDTSSNIQYF.